These 9 T cell receptor beta chains were sequenced from one sample in a study of regulatory T cells in long-lasting Graves disease. The TCR beta library used iRepertoire HTBI primers with Arm-PCR amplification of CDR3. TCRdb used MiXCR to reprocess the multiplex PCR reads, holding one entry per CDR3 protein. The data contain almost 450,000 distinct CDR3 sequences, less than 20% of them singletons. Time point given: newly diagnosed GD, antithyroid drugs for less than 3 months. Researchers made the TCR library from RNA that was extracted from PBMCs. These records were also assigned to another study, of T cells in Graves' hyperthyroidism and ophthalmopathy.

The material sequenced was peripheral blood mononuclear cells (PBMCs), taken at new diagnosis, from a patient treated with antithyroid drugs. These receptors originate from a woman aged 30 to 39 with Graves disease.

V and J are TRBV28 and TRBJ2-7; 14 bases match TRBD2. The CDR3 length is 18 residues. CDR1 is MDHEN, CDR2 SYDVKM, per germline. The J segment lost 3 bases and the V segment lost 6 bases, leaving 13 bases of the junction unmatched. This CDR3 is CASSPSEGTSGSLYEQYF. The DNA of the CDR3 is TGTGCCAGCAGCCCTTCCGAGGGGACTAGCGGGAGTCTCTACGAGCAGTACTTC.

Worth noting for this clonotype: A much more abundant neighbour one base away suggests this may be a read error. This chain links TRBV12-3 or TRBV12-4 with TRBJ2-1, with a weak D call TRBD2 (5 bases). V lost 8 bases and J 5 bases, leaving 22 bases between the germline ends. This CDR3 is built from 16 residues. Written as DNA, the CDR3 is TGTGCCAGCTCCCGGGGAGAAAGAAAATGGGACAATGAGCAGTTCTTC. The encoded protein is CASSRGERKWDNEQFF.

On this clonotype itself: No conserved phenylalanine or tryptophan is present at the end of the CDR3, so a read error is the likely explanation. This rearrangement joins TRBV15 to TRBJ1-2; D may be TRBD1 (6 bases). With 0 bases removed from V and 5 bases from J, the gap between germline ends came to 13 bases. The CDR3 sequence is 15 residues long. Germline V gene lookup returns CDR1 LNHNV and CDR2 YYDKDF (reference sequence). The DNA of the CDR3 is TGTGCCACCAGCAGAGATAGGACAGCCTCTTATGGCTACACCCTC. It yields the protein CATSRDRTASYGYTL.

J is TRBJ2-3 and V is TRBV29-1; 7 nucleotides agree with TRBD2. CDR1 and CDR2 (germline): SQVTM, ANQGSEA. V trimming: 3 bases; J trimming: 2 bases; junction bases outside the gene matches: 14. The CDR3 runs 17 residues. As DNA, the CDR3 is TGCAGCGTTGATATATGGGGCTCGAGCGGGAACACAGATACGCAGTATTTT. It is translated as CSVDIWGSSGNTDTQYF.

This chain's CDR3 is CASSLWRSDRGRLLSGYTF. CDR3 nucleotides: TGTGCCAGCAGTTTATGGAGATCGGACAGGGGGCGGCTCCTTTCTGGCTACACCTTC. This chain connects TRBV28 to TRBJ1-2; 11 bases are shared with TRBD1. This CDR3 has 19 residues. Germline V gene sequence: CDR1 MDHEN, CDR2 SYDVKM. The V segment lost 0 bases and the J segment 7 bases; nucleotides outside the gene matches: 16.

The table lists this clonotype with many counts. The rearrangement joins TRBV6-1 to TRBJ1-5; no definite D call. V gave up 6 bases and J gave up 2 bases, with 14 bases separating them. Germline V gene sequence: CDR1 MNHNS, CDR2 SASEGT. This CDR3 has 15 residues. CDR3 bases: TGTGCCAGCAGCTGGGTGGGGTCGGGCAATCAGCCCCAGCATTTT. The encoded protein is CASSWVGSGNQPQHF.

This clonotype was seen many times. This rearrangement joins TRBV18 to TRBJ2-3; either TRBD1 or TRBD2 may supply D (5 bases each). This CDR3 spans 14 amino acids. The V and J ends lost 3 bases and 3 bases respectively, with 10 bases between them. Germline V gives CDR1 KGHSH, CDR2 LQKENI. CDR3 bases: TGTGCCAGCTCACCTGGGGGAGAGACAGATACGCAGTATTTT. This codes for CASSPGGETDTQYF.

This clonotype was observed many times. The rearrangement uses TRBV28 and TRBJ2-1, with TRBD1 matching 8 bases. Germline V gene data show CDR1 as MDHEN and CDR2 as SYDVKM. The CDR3 length is 17 residues. V dropped 1 base and J dropped 0; count of bases not matched to a gene: 5. The CDR3 is CASSLSQGASSYNEQFF. The DNA for the CDR3 is TGTGCCAGCAGTTTATCTCAGGGGGCAAGCTCCTACAATGAGCAGTTCTTC. The full variable domain, in which reference TRBV28 and TRBJ2-1 provide the parts outside the CDR3, is DVKVTQSSRYLVKRTGEKVFLECVQDMDHENMFWYRQDPGLGLRLIYFSYDVKMKEKGDIPEGYSVSREKKERFSLILESASTNQTSMYLCASSLSQGASSYNEQFFGPGTRLTVL.

The chain employs TRBV6-1 and TRBJ2-4; unclear D gene. The CDR3 is made up of 14 amino acids. Germline CDR1 and CDR2: MNHNS and SASEGT. Trimming cost V 7 bases and J 1 base, with 11 bases left between them. The CDR3 sequence: CASTPEWAKNIQYF. CDR3 DNA sequence: TGTGCCAGCACTCCAGAGTGGGCCAAAAACATTCAGTACTTC.